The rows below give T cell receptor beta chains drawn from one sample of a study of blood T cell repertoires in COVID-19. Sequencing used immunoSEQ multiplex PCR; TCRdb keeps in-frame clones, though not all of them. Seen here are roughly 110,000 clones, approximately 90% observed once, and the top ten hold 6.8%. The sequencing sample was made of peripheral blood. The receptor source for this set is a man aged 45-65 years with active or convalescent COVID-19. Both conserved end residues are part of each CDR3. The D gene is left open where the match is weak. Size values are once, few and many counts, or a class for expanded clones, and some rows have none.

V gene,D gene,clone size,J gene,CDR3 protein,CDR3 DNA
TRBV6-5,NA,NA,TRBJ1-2,CAIPEGRPHGYTF,TGTGCCATCCCGGAGGGAAGACCGCATGGCTACACCTTC
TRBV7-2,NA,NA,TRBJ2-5,CASSLEVGRVWETQYF,TGTGCCAGCAGCTTAGAAGTGGGGCGAGTATGGGAGACCCAGTACTTC
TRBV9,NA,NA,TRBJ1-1,CASSPPGGRGTEAFF,TGTGCCAGCAGCCCCCCGGGGGGTCGGGGCACTGAAGCTTTCTTT
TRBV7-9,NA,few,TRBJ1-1,CASRPGGFDTEAFF,TGTGCCAGCAGACCGGGGGGGTTTGACACTGAAGCTTTCTTT
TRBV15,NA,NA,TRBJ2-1,CATSMSDNPYNEQFF,TGTGCCACCAGCATGTCGGACAACCCCTACAATGAGCAGTTCTTC
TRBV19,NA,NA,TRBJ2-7,CASSIGPPRTYEQYF,TGTGCCAGTAGTATAGGTCCCCCCAGGACCTACGAGCAGTACTTC
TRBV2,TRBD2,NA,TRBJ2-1,CASRKLAPNEQFF,TGTGCCAGCAGGAAACTAGCGCCCAATGAGCAGTTCTTC
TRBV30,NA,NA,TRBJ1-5,CAWGDNDQPQHF,TGTGCCTGGGGGGACAACGATCAGCCCCAGCATTTT
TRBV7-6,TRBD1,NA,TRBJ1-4,CASSPRQGHEKLFF,TGTGCCAGCAGCCCTCGACAGGGGCACGAAAAACTGTTTTTT
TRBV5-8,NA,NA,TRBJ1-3,CASSLEGTVSGNTIYF,TGTGCCAGCAGCTTAGAAGGAACAGTCTCTGGAAACACCATATATTTT
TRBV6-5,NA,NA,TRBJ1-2,CASSPGNYGYTF,TGTGCCAGCTCCCCGGGGAACTATGGCTACACCTTC
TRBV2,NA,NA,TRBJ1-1,CASRELQDTEAFF,TGTGCCAGCAGGGAACTACAGGACACTGAAGCTTTCTTT
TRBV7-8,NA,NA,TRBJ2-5,CASSGDNGETQYF,TGTGCCAGCAGCGGGGACAATGGAGAGACCCAGTACTTC
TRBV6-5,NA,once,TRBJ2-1,CASSYEEDNEQFF,TGTGCCAGCAGTTATGAGGAGGACAATGAGCAGTTCTTC
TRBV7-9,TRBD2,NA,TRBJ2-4,CASSYRGEGRTKNIQYF,TGTGCCAGCAGCTACCGCGGGGAGGGAAGGACCAAAAACATTCAGTACTTC
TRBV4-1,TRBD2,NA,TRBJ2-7,CASSPTSGRFRSSYEQYF,TGCGCCAGCAGCCCGACTAGCGGGAGGTTCAGGAGCTCCTACGAGCAGTACTTC
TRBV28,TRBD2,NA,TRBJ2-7,CASSPPREAPHKYF,TGTGCCAGCTCCCCCCCGCGGGAGGCACCGCATAAGTACTTC
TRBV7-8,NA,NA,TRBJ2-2,CASKGGRGTGELFF,TGTGCCAGCAAGGGGGGGCGCGGCACCGGGGAGCTGTTTTTT
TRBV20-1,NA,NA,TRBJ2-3,CSASASFGRGSTDTQYF,TGCAGTGCTAGTGCTTCTTTTGGCAGGGGAAGCACAGATACGCAGTATTTT
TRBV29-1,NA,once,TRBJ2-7,CSVAGTLRYEQYF,TGCAGCGTAGCCGGGACACTTAGGTACGAGCAGTACTTC
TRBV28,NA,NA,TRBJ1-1,CASSSQGGTEAFF,TGTGCCAGCAGTTCCCAAGGGGGCACTGAAGCTTTCTTT
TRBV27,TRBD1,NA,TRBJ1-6,CASLSGQGDSPLHF,TGTGCCAGCCTCTCCGGACAGGGTGACTCACCCCTCCACTTT
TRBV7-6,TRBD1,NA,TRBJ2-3,CASSSDRGRTDTQYF,TGTGCCAGCAGCTCCGACAGGGGGCGAACAGATACGCAGTATTTT
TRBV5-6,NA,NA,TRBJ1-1,CASSLAGVMNTEAFF,TGTGCCAGCAGCTTGGCAGGGGTAATGAACACTGAAGCTTTCTTT
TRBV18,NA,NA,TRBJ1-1,CASSPSEVREAFF,TGTGCCAGCTCACCTTCGGAGGTGCGTGAAGCTTTCTTT
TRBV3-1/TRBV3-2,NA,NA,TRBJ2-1,CASSQDSSGSGLFF,TGTGCCAGCAGCCAAGATAGTAGCGGCTCGGGGTTGTTCTTC
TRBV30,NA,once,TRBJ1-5,CAWGGKGDPNQPQHF,TGTGCCTGGGGGGGGAAGGGAGACCCTAATCAGCCCCAGCATTTT
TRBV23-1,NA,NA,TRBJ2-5,CAGRGGEGPQETQYF,TGCGCCGGGAGGGGGGGAGAGGGCCCTCAAGAGACCCAGTACTTC
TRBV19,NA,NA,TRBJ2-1,CASSTRDYNEQFF,TGTGCCAGTAGTACCCGAGATTACAATGAGCAGTTCTTC
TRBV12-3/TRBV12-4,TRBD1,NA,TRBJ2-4,CASSGDSKNIQYF,TGTGCCAGCAGTGGGGACAGCAAAAACATTCAGTACTTC
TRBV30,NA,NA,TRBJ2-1,CAWSLLSAHSYNEQFF,TGTGCCTGGAGTTTATTGTCCGCGCACTCCTACAATGAGCAGTTCTTC
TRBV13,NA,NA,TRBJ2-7,CASSLGGNIYEQYF,TGTGCCAGCAGCTTAGGCGGGAATATCTACGAGCAGTACTTC
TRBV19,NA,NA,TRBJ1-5,CASSGSGRDQPQHF,TGTGCCAGTAGTGGCTCGGGAAGGGATCAGCCCCAGCATTTT
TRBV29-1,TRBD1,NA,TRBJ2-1,CSVVVDRGRPNRFF,TGCAGCGTTGTAGTGGACAGGGGCCGCCCGAACCGGTTCTTC
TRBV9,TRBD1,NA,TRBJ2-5,CASSTGQGTGETQYF,TGTGCCAGCAGCACAGGACAGGGAACTGGAGAGACCCAGTACTTC
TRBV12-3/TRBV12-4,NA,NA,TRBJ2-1,CASSFSEAGEQFF,TGTGCCAGCAGTTTTTCGGAAGCGGGTGAGCAGTTCTTC
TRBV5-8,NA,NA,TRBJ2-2,CASSSGLTVGTGELFF,TGTGCCAGCAGCTCGGGACTGACTGTAGGCACCGGGGAGCTGTTTTTT
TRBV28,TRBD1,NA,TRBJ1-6,CASSLGTGWEHSPLHF,TGTGCCAGCAGTTTAGGGACAGGGTGGGAGCATTCACCCCTCCACTTT
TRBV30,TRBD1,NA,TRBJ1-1,CAWRRGAAGTVNTEAFF,TGTGCCTGGAGGAGAGGCGCAGCCGGGACAGTTAACACTGAAGCTTTCTTT
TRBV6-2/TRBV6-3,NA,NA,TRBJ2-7,CASSYIRVRFSSYEQYF,TGTGCCAGCAGTTACATCAGGGTTCGTTTCAGCTCCTACGAGCAGTACTTC
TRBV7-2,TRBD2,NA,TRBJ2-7,CASSFPSSGTYEQYF,TGTGCCAGCAGCTTCCCCTCTAGCGGAACCTACGAGCAGTACTTC
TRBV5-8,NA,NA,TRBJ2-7,CASSFTPYEQYF,TGTGCCAGCAGCTTCACACCCTACGAGCAGTACTTC
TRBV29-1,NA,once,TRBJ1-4,CSVEEGGFNEKLFF,TGCAGCGTTGAAGAGGGGGGGTTTAATGAAAAACTGTTTTTT
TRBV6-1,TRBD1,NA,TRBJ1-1,CASSEAQGATEAFF,TGTGCCAGCAGTGAAGCGCAGGGGGCCACTGAAGCTTTCTTT
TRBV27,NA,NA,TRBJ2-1,CASSLITGLDEQFF,TGTGCCAGCAGTTTAATTACAGGGCTTGATGAGCAGTTCTTC
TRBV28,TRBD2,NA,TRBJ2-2,CASLLRGGYTGELFF,TGTGCCAGCCTGCTGCGCGGGGGGTACACCGGGGAGCTGTTTTTT
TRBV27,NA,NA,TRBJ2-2,CASSLQVRGSGELFF,TGTGCCAGCAGTTTACAAGTTAGGGGTTCCGGGGAGCTGTTTTTT
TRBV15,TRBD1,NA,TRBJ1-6,CATSRDTGTGGSYNSPLHF,TGTGCCACCAGCAGAGATACCGGGACAGGGGGTTCCTATAATTCACCCCTCCACTTT
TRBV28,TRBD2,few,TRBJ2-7,CASSLTSGGPEQYF,TGTGCCAGCAGTTTGACTAGCGGGGGCCCGGAGCAGTACTTC
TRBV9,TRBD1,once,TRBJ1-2,CASSTSQGHYGYTF,TGTGCCAGCAGCACGTCACAGGGGCACTATGGCTACACCTTC
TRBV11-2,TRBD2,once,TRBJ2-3,CASSFSRLAGRGTDTQYF,TGTGCCAGCAGCTTTTCAAGGCTAGCGGGAAGGGGGACAGATACGCAGTATTTT
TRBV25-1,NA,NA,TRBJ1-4,CASSEYRGLFSEKLFF,TGTGCCAGCAGTGAATATAGGGGGTTATTTTCAGAAAAACTGTTTTTT
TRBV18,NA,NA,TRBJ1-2,CASSPPQGKGYTF,TGTGCCAGCTCACCACCCCAGGGCAAAGGCTACACCTTC
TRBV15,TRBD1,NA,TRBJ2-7,CATSRVLGQGNEQYF,TGTGCCACCAGCAGAGTTCTGGGACAGGGGAACGAGCAGTACTTC
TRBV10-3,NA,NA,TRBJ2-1,CAISEDQDTNEQFF,TGTGCCATCAGTGAGGATCAGGACACAAATGAGCAGTTCTTC
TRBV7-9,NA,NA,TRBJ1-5,CASSSTVASNQPQHF,TGTGCCAGCAGCAGTACAGTAGCGAGCAATCAGCCCCAGCATTTT
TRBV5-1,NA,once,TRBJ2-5,CASSTGETQYF,TGCGCCAGCAGCACGGGGGAGACCCAGTACTTC
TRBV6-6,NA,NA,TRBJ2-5,CASSLEETQYF,TGTGCCAGCAGTCTAGAAGAGACCCAGTACTTC
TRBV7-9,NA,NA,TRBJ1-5,CASSYGQNQPQHF,TGTGCCAGCAGCTACGGACAAAATCAGCCCCAGCATTTT
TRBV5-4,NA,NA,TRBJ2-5,CASSSNRGQETQYF,TGTGCCAGCAGCTCCAACCGGGGGCAAGAGACCCAGTACTTC